These 17 T cell receptor beta chains share one sample of origin, sequenced in a study of T cells in localized non-small cell lung cancer. The table came from immunoSEQ multiplex PCR; TCRdb's copy has only in-frame clones and leaves some out. The profile covers about 1,800 clones, with more than 20% appearing a single time and roughly 14% taken by the ten largest. This specimen consisted of normal lung tissue next to the tumor, obtained before any cancer treatment. All receptors derive from a female donor older than 55 with stage II lung adenocarcinoma.

This clone was seen only a few times. The DNA for the CDR3 is TGTGCCTGGAGTGTAGGCGGGGTCATGGACCGCTACGAGCAGTACTTC. Its translation: CAWSVGGVMDRYEQYF. The gene calls are TRBV30 and TRBJ2-7, with a weak D call TRBD2 (6 bases). The CDR3 runs to 16 residues. Trimming removed 0 bases at V and 3 bases at J, with 18 bases between. Germline V gene lookup returns CDR1 GTSNPN and CDR2 SVGIG (reference sequence).

This clone was observed a handful of times. V and J are TRBV6-8 and TRBJ2-3, with 7 bases that match TRBD1. Germline values: CDR1 MNHGY, CDR2 SAAAGT. CDR3 length: 13 amino acids. J gave up 6 bases and V 6 bases, and 6 bases lay outside the gene matches. The CDR3 protein is CASSKGTVDTQYF. DNA of the CDR3: TGTGCCAGCAGCAAAGGGACAGTGGATACGCAGTATTTT.

By sample fraction, this clone is medium-sized. The V gene is TRBV11-3, the J gene TRBJ2-1; TRBD2 aligns across 9 bases. Trimming at V came to 3 bases and at J to 6 bases, leaving 6 bases not matched to a gene. The CDR3 sequence is 15 residues long. Germline values: CDR1 SGHNT, CDR2 YENEEA. The CDR3 DNA reads as TGTGCCAGCAGCTTGGAAGGGACTAGCATCAATGAGCAGTTCTTC. It translates to CASSLEGTSINEQFF.

The chain joins TRBV11-3 to TRBJ1-3, with D perhaps matching TRBD1 (6 bases). CDR3 size: 15 residues. The germline gives CDR1 SGHNT, CDR2 YENEEA. The V and J ends lost 3 bases and 1 base respectively, with 10 bases between them. DNA for the CDR3: TGTGCCAGCAGCTTGACCAGGGGATCTGGAAACACCATATATTTT. Its protein product is CASSLTRGSGNTIYF.

This clone is medium-sized. This chain joins TRBV6-8 and TRBJ2-1; 10 bases align to TRBD2. The junction had 16 bases not matched to a gene; V was cut back by 9 bases and J by 8 bases. The CDR3 is 16 amino acids. Per germline, CDR1 MNHGY and CDR2 SAAAGT. The CDR3 loop is CASERGGVNVRHEQFF. The CDR3 DNA reads as TGTGCCAGTGAGCGGGGGGGCGTAAACGTGAGGCATGAGCAGTTCTTC.

This clone turned up a few times. This sequence joins TRBV19 and TRBJ2-7; 12 positions agree with TRBD2. V gave up 2 bases and J gave up 6 bases; unmatched junction bases: 11. This CDR3 contains 17 residues. Per germline, CDR1 LNHDA and CDR2 SQIVND (reference sequence). CDR3 amino acids: CASSIMSSGLAGSEQYF. CDR3 sequence (DNA): TGTGCCAGTAGTATAATGTCTTCCGGACTAGCGGGGAGCGAGCAGTACTTC.

This clone is deemed medium-sized. This rearrangement joins TRBV11-3 to TRBJ2-6, with D maybe TRBD2 (7 bases). CDR1 and CDR2 (germline): SGHNT, YENEEA. The CDR3 is 16 residues long. Trimming took 7 bases from V and 2 from J, leaving 15 bases between them. CDR3 nucleotides: TGTGCCAGCACCAACTTAGGGGGGGCTGGGGCCAACGTCCTGACTTTC. This codes for CASTNLGGAGANVLTF.

This clone qualifies as large. The chain combines TRBV6-8 with TRBJ1-4; 7 bases fit TRBD1. The CDR3 is 14 amino acids. The germline V gene encodes CDR1 MNHGY and CDR2 SAAAGT. The V segment lost 5 bases and the J segment 5 bases; nucleotides outside the gene matches: 5. CDR3 nucleotides: TGTGCCAGCAGTACGGGACAGAAGAATGAAAAACTGTTTTTT. This sequence encodes CASSTGQKNEKLFF.

This clone was found a few times. The chain links TRBV28 to TRBJ1-4, with D uncertain. The CDR3 consists of 18 residues. The V gene lost 6 bases and the J gene lost 0 bases, with 20 bases spanning the gap. Germline V gene lookup returns CDR1 MDHEN and CDR2 SYDVKM. This CDR3 reads CASRPTGPASTTNEKLFF. CDR3 bases: TGTGCCAGCAGACCTACCGGGCCAGCATCCACAACTAATGAAAAACTGTTTTTT.

This chain uses TRBV29-1 with TRBJ1-2; D uncertain. The germline V gene has CDR1 SQVTM and CDR2 ANQGSEA. This CDR3 region has 12 residues. V lost 7 bases, J lost 7 bases, and 16 bases lay in between. CDR3 DNA: TGCAGCGCTCAAGGGATGTCGGTTGGCTACACCTTC. Its protein is CSAQGMSVGYTF.

In DNA form, the CDR3 reads TGTGCCAGCAGCCAAGATGAGGGGTTTGAAGCTTTCTTT. It specifies CASSQDEGFEAFF. The genes are TRBV7-2 and TRBJ1-1; TRBD1 is a possible D gene (5 bases). The germline V gene has CDR1 SGHTA and CDR2 FQGNSA. The germline V and J ends were trimmed by 5 bases and 7 bases, with 14 bases remaining between them. This CDR3 is built from 13 residues.

The chain uses TRBV6-8 and TRBJ1-6; the D gene is possibly TRBD1 (6 bases). V was clipped by 4 bases and J by 0 bases, with 16 bases between them. The CDR3 extends over 18 amino acids. Germline lookup yields CDR1 MNHGY and CDR2 SAAAGT. The DNA of the CDR3 is TGTGCCAGCAGTTCCTCTCAACAGGGCAGCTCCTATAATTCACCCCTCCACTTT. This codes for CASSSSQQGSSYNSPLHF.

This chain connects TRBV28 to TRBJ2-7; no clear D. CDR1 and CDR2 (germline): MDHEN, SYDVKM. CDR3 length: 14 residues. The V end was cut by 3 bases, the J end by 10 bases, with 19 bases between. As DNA, the CDR3 is TGTGCCAGCAGTTTTTTGGGCGATCTACGAGAACAGTACTTC. Its translation is CASSFLGDLREQYF.

This clone was picked up a small number of times. The chain joins TRBV12-5 to TRBJ2-3, with D possibly matching TRBD2 (6 bases). The germline gives CDR1 LGHNT, CDR2 FRNRAP. CDR3 length: 15 amino acids. CDR3 residues: CATVPGTSSTDTQYF. The DNA of the CDR3 is TGTGCCACCGTCCCAGGGACTTCTAGCACAGATACGCAGTATTTT.

This sequence joins TRBV18 and TRBJ2-2; D possibly matches TRBD1 or TRBD2 (5 bases each). Per germline, CDR1 KGHSH and CDR2 LQKENI. V dropped 3 bases and J dropped 3 bases, with 11 bases sitting between them. The CDR3 is made up of 15 amino acids. The CDR3 DNA sequence: TGTGCCAGCTCACCGCTGGGGCGGGACACCGGGGAGCTGTTTTTT. Translating gives CASSPLGRDTGELFF.

This clone was counted between two and nine times. The rearrangement links TRBV6-8 to TRBJ1-2, with 9 bases that match TRBD1. The trim removed 6 bases at V and 6 bases at J, leaving 2 bases unmatched. Germline V CDR1 and CDR2: MNHGY, SAAAGT. CDR3 length: 12 residues. The CDR3 region is CASSRTGDGYTF. CDR3 bases: TGTGCCAGCAGCCGGACAGGGGATGGCTACACCTTC.

This clone was observed a handful of times. The chain is built from TRBV11-3 and TRBJ1-4; D is ambiguous. V lost 1 base and J 0 bases, leaving 9 bases between the germline ends. CDR1 is SGHNT and CDR2 is YENEEA in the germline V gene. The CDR3 length is 16 residues. Here the CDR3 reads CASSLGQLATNEKLFF. In DNA, the CDR3 is TGTGCCAGCAGCTTAGGCCAACTTGCAACTAATGAAAAACTGTTTTTT.